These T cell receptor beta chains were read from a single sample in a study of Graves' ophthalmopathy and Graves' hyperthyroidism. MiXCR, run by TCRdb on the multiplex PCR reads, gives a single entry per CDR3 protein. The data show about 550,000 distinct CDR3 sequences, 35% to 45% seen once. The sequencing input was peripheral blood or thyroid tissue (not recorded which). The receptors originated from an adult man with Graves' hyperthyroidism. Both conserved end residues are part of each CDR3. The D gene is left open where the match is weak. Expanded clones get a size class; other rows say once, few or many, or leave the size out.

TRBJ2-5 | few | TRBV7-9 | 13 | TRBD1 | CASSFLGGETQYF | TGTGCCAGCAGCTTTCTAGGGGGCGAGACCCAGTACTTC
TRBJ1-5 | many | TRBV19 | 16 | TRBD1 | CASSIRTGYSNQPQHF | TGTGCCAGTAGTATCAGGACAGGGTATAGCAATCAGCCCCAGCATTTT
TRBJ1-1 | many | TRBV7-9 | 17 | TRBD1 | CASSLAGTGPRNTEAFF | TGTGCCAGCAGCTTAGCAGGGACAGGGCCCAGGAACACTGAAGCTTTCTTT
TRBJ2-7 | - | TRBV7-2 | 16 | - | CASSLAQASSYNEQYF | TGTGCCAGCAGCTTAGCGCAGGCGAGCTCCTACAATGAGCAGTACTTC
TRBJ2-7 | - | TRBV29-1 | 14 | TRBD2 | CSSRLAGESYEQYF | TGCAGCTCTCGACTAGCGGGGGAATCCTACGAGCAGTACTTC
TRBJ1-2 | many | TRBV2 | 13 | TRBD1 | CASSEATGNGYTF | TGTGCCAGCAGTGAAGCGACAGGGAATGGCTACACCTTC
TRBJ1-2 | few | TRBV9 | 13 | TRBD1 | CASSVDRDYGYTF | TGTGCCAGCAGTGTCGACAGGGACTATGGCTACACCTTC
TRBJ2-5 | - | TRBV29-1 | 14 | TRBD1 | CSVGYRGPQETQYF | TGCAGCGTCGGGTACAGGGGGCCTCAAGAGACCCAGTACTTC
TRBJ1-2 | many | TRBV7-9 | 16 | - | CASSLGGAGRTGGYTF | TGTGCCAGCAGCTTAGGAGGGGCCGGCAGAACGGGAGGCTACACCTTC
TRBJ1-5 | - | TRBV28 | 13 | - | CASSLFGRQPQHF | TGTGCCAGCAGTTTATTTGGGCGACAGCCCCAGCATTTT
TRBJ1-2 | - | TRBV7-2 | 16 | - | CASSSRQGQASYGYTF | TGTGCCAGCAGCTCCCGCCAGGGGCAGGCCAGCTATGGCTACACCTTC
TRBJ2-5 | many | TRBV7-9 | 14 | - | CASSPGVSQETQYF | TGTGCCAGCAGCCCGGGAGTTTCTCAAGAGACCCAGTACTTC
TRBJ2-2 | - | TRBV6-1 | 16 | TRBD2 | CASSELGGRPTGELFF | TGTGCCAGCAGTGAACTGGGCGGGAGGCCCACCGGGGAGCTGTTTTTT
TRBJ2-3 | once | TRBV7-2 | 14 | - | CVSSLGSSTDTQYF | TGTGTCAGCAGCTTAGGGTCTAGCACAGATACGCAGTATTTT
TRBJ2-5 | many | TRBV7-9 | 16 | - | CASSWTGASGMETQYF | TGTGCCAGCAGCTGGACGGGAGCCTCCGGTATGGAGACCCAGTACTTC
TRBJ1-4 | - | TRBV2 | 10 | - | CASMERELFF | TGTGCCAGCATGGAACGGGAACTGTTTTTT